These T cell receptor beta chains were read from a single sample in a study of T cells in Graves' hyperthyroidism and ophthalmopathy. From the multiplex PCR reads, TCRdb called clonotypes with MiXCR, one entry per CDR3 protein. In the table there are 300,000 to 450,000 distinct CDR3 sequences, roughly 14% of which are singletons. Sequencing was carried out using blood. The receptors come from a man aged 30-40 years with Graves' hyperthyroidism that later progressed to Graves' ophthalmopathy. The CDR3 runs from the conserved cysteine through the conserved F or W. Fields, in order: CDR3 protein, V gene, clone size. Not every row has a clone size; where given, it reads once, few, many or a size class.

CASSQPRDTTYNEQFF | TRBV4-1 | NA
CASSFGRGGEQYF | TRBV11-2 | many
CASRPPGTSGAYEQYF | TRBV11-2 | many
CATSLGLEADTQYF | TRBV2 | NA
CASSLVGGAYGYTF | TRBV7-2 | many
CASSSLAGAAYNEQFF | TRBV5-1 | few
CASSLTNRFLNTEAFF | TRBV7-8 | many
CASSPVPNTGELFF | TRBV7-9 | many
CASRAGGRYTEAFF | TRBV7-2 | many
CASSLVGQGTTEAFF | TRBV12-3/TRBV12-4 | many
CASSVGWGQGRYGYTF | TRBV9 | NA
CASRRTGLFGYTF | TRBV27 | once
CASSLSGGAVDTQYF | TRBV28 | NA
CASSLWVAGGPETQYF | TRBV7-9 | many
CASSVTGAGYGYTF | TRBV9 | few
CASSAALGSGGYEQFF | TRBV5-1 | many
CSASGGPVGELFF | TRBV20-1 | NA
CASSIGQNTGELFF | TRBV19 | NA
CASSLESDRGLAFF | TRBV13 | NA
CASSSSGGGGTGELFF | TRBV7-3 | few
CASSEDTLPPGTYEQYF | TRBV2 | many
CASSIWGRNTEAFF | TRBV19 | NA
CAWSPRQGTNFYEQYF | TRBV30 | many
CASRLQGDTEAFF | TRBV19 | NA
CASSLTTSGVVDTQYF | TRBV7-9 | NA
CASSIGTGGGIMNTEAFF | TRBV28 | many
CASNDWGARETQYF | TRBV12-3/TRBV12-4 | few
CASSYSTQSTSPLHF | TRBV6-6 | NA
CASSLIGGSNSPLHF | TRBV7-3 | many
CSAMHWDSGANVLTF | TRBV20-1 | once
CASSLSRINQPQHF | TRBV7-2 | many
CASSFTHRGRLGVDNEKLFF | TRBV7-8 | few
CASDGTGSQETQYF | TRBV6-1 | many
CSVGGGEEQYF | TRBV29-1 | NA